Listed below are T cell receptor beta chains from one sample, sequenced in a study of OX40 agonist ivuxolimab in advanced cancers. Profiled with immunoSEQ multiplex PCR; TCRdb holds only in-frame clones, not every one. The table shows tens of thousands of clones, with roughly nine tenths occurring only once. The starting material was CD4+ or CD8+ T cells sorted from blood, obtained in a trial of the OX40 agonist ivuxolimab. Receptors originate from an adult with an advanced solid tumor such as melanoma, head and neck, liver or kidney cancer. Both conserved end residues are part of each CDR3. Each record gives: D gene, J gene, V gene, clone size, CDR3 protein, CDR3 DNA. A D gene is named only where the DNA matches it firmly. Expanded clones are given a class, and other clones once, few, many or no size at all.

>TRBD1|TRBJ2-7|TRBV29-1|.
CSVSGTGSYEQYF
TGCAGCGTTTCCGGGACAGGGTCCTACGAGCAGTACTTC
>TRBD1|TRBJ2-7|TRBV11-3|.
CASSVQGSGGEQYF
TGTGCCAGCAGCGTACAGGGGTCGGGTGGCGAGCAGTACTTC
>TRBD2|TRBJ2-7|TRBV11-2|.
CASSLDMAGGGEQYF
TGTGCCAGCAGCTTAGATATGGCCGGCGGGGGGGAGCAGTACTTC
>.|TRBJ1-1|TRBV7-3|.
CASSLQGVNTEAFF
TGTGCCAGCAGCCTTCAGGGTGTGAACACTGAAGCTTTCTTT
>.|TRBJ2-3|TRBV7-2|once
CASSLGGGRQTDTQYF
TGTGCCAGCAGCTTAGGGGGGGGCCGGCAGACAGATACGCAGTATTTT
>.|TRBJ2-7|TRBV6-1|.
CASSVGAGTNYEQYF
TGTGCCAGCTCGGTGGGGGCAGGGACAAACTACGAGCAGTACTTC
>.|TRBJ1-4|TRBV19|few
CASSSYDRLFNEKLFF
TGTGCCAGTAGTAGCTACGACAGGCTATTTAATGAAAAACTGTTTTTT
>TRBD2|TRBJ2-1|TRBV6-6|.
CASTTGTNYNEQFF
TGTGCCAGCACTACCGGGACTAACTACAATGAGCAGTTCTTC
>.|TRBJ2-7|TRBV6-6|once
CASSQGPYEQYF
TGTGCCAGCAGCCAGGGCCCCTACGAGCAGTACTTC
>.|TRBJ2-2|TRBV5-1|.
CASSFNTGELFF
TGCGCCAGCAGCTTTAACACCGGGGAGCTGTTTTTT
>.|TRBJ1-1|TRBV2|.
CASSVGGTEAFF
TGTGCCAGCAGTGTGGGGGGCACTGAAGCTTTCTTT
>TRBD2|TRBJ2-5|TRBV10-1|.
CASSESLGTSGQKTQYF
TGCGCCAGCAGTGAGTCTCTTGGGACTAGCGGGCAGAAGACCCAGTACTTC
>TRBD2|TRBJ2-7|TRBV11-2|.
CASSPGTSGIVEQYF
TGTGCCAGCAGCCCCGGGACTAGCGGGATCGTCGAGCAGTACTTC
>TRBD2|TRBJ2-5|TRBV5-1|.
CASSPAGPGGGRETQYF
TGCGCCAGCAGCCCAGCCGGCCCTGGGGGAGGGCGGGAGACCCAGTACTTC
>.|TRBJ2-1|TRBV28|once
CASSSGSYNEQFF
TGTGCCAGCAGTTCCGGGAGTTACAATGAGCAGTTCTTC
>TRBD2|TRBJ2-1|TRBV14|.
CASSQLLAPTYNEQFF
TGTGCCAGCAGCCAACTACTAGCGCCGACGTACAATGAGCAGTTCTTC
>.|TRBJ2-1|TRBV7-2|.
CASSHPYNEQFF
TGTGCCAGCAGCCACCCCTACAATGAGCAGTTCTTC
>.|TRBJ1-5|TRBV14|.
CASSAGTHQPQHF
TGTGCCAGCAGCGCCGGGACACATCAGCCCCAGCATTTT
>.|TRBJ2-1|TRBV18|.
CASSPLTGMDYNEQFF
TGTGCCAGCTCACCCCTCACAGGGATGGATTACAATGAGCAGTTCTTC
>TRBD2|TRBJ2-7|TRBV2|.
CASTPGLVRTYEQYF
TGTGCCAGCACCCCCGGACTAGTTAGAACCTACGAGCAGTACTTC
>.|TRBJ2-3|TRBV21-1|.
CASSSFLGNVTSGRRNTQYF
TGTGCCAGCAGCAGCTTTTTGGGGAACGTGACTAGCGGGAGAAGAAATACGCAGTATTTT
>TRBD1|TRBJ2-5|TRBV18|.
CASSSPGTARETQYF
TGTGCCAGCTCATCACCCGGGACAGCGAGGGAGACCCAGTACTTC
>TRBD1|TRBJ1-5|TRBV28|.
CASSYNRGISQPQHF
TGTGCCAGCAGTTACAACAGGGGAATAAGTCAGCCCCAGCATTTT
>TRBD1|TRBJ2-1|TRBV11-2|.
CASSPKRDRGDEQFF
TGTGCCAGCAGCCCTAAGAGGGACAGGGGAGATGAGCAGTTCTTC
>TRBD2|TRBJ2-1|TRBV19|.
CASSIVGSGRAVNEQFF
TGTGCCAGTAGTATAGTTGGGAGCGGGAGGGCCGTCAATGAGCAGTTCTTC
>.|TRBJ2-1|TRBV7-2|.
CASSLKPNGVEQFF
TGTGCCAGCAGCTTAAAACCCAACGGAGTTGAGCAGTTCTTC
>.|TRBJ1-4|TRBV5-1|.
CASSLGTANEKLFF
TGCGCCAGCAGCTTAGGGACGGCTAATGAAAAACTGTTTTTT
>.|TRBJ2-2|TRBV5-1|.
CASSGSGNTGELFF
TGCGCCAGCAGCGGTAGCGGTAACACCGGGGAGCTGTTTTTT
>TRBD2|TRBJ2-1|TRBV4-1|.
CASSQDRTSGRLIF
TGCGCCAGCAGCCAAGACCGGACTAGCGGGAGATTAATCTTC
>TRBD2|TRBJ2-3|TRBV4-1|once
CASSQIGRPTDTQYF
TGCGCCAGCAGCCAAATCGGGAGGCCCACAGATACGCAGTATTTT
>.|TRBJ2-5|TRBV4-2|.
CASSQGLGEETQYF
TGTGCCAGCAGCCAAGGGCTTGGGGAAGAGACCCAGTACTTC
>.|TRBJ1-1|TRBV9|.
CASSVEMNTEAFF
TGTGCCAGCAGCGTAGAGATGAACACTGAAGCTTTCTTT
>.|TRBJ2-7|TRBV9|.
CASSVGAVSSYEQYF
TGTGCCAGCAGCGTAGGGGCGGTGAGCTCCTACGAGCAGTACTTC
>TRBD1|TRBJ1-6|TRBV25-1|.
CASRDRVGSPLHF
TGTGCCAGCAGGGACAGGGTGGGTTCACCCCTCCACTTT
>TRBD1|TRBJ2-1|TRBV6-4|.
CASSDSTGGNNEQFF
TGTGCCAGCAGTGACTCGACAGGGGGAAACAATGAGCAGTTCTTC
>TRBD1|TRBJ2-1|TRBV11-3|.
CASSYRDRNNEQFF
TGTGCCAGCAGCTACCGGGACAGAAACAATGAGCAGTTCTTC
>.|TRBJ1-6|TRBV10-3|.
CAISESGPGPLHF
TGTGCCATCAGTGAGTCGGGCCCGGGTCCCCTCCACTTT
>.|TRBJ2-7|TRBV28|.
CASRLSGSYEQYF
TGTGCCAGCAGGCTTAGCGGCTCCTACGAGCAGTACTTC